This T cell receptor beta chain came from a study of blood T cell repertoires in COVID-19. Clones were read by immunoSEQ multiplex PCR, and TCRdb kept only the in-frame ones, dropping some. The sample has roughly 45,000 clones; approximately 88% are singletons. The CDR3 spans 15 residues. The germline CDR1 and CDR2 sequences are ENHRY and SYGVKD. V was clipped by 2 bases and J by 4 bases; unmatched bases: 3. The clonotype originates from a man in his fifties or sixties with active COVID-19. The chain uses TRBV10-3 and TRBJ2-3; 10 positions agree with TRBD2. Input material: peripheral blood. The chain's CDR3 is CAISEIAGGPDTQYF. The CDR3 nucleotides are TGTGCCATCAGTGAGATAGCGGGAGGACCAGATACGCAGTATTTT.